One and the same sample provided the 10 T cell receptor beta chains below, sequenced in a study of blood T cells in healthy people across ages (dated by TCRdb to the mid-2010s). The library came from 5' RACE. A second PCR of roughly 7 to 11 cycles was run with a J-beta primer mix and a sample-barcoded 5' primer. The public reads were reprocessed in TCRdb via fastp at Q25 and MiXCR, keeping in-frame beta chains. Identical CDR3 protein sequences are pooled into one entry, listed with their most common genes and DNA. For this sample there are approximately 2,000,000 distinct CDR3 sequences; roughly two fifths appear just once. Around 23% of the sample belongs to the ten largest clones. Sequencing used blood. The receptors were sampled from a human donor in good health.

This clonotype was detected a few times. The junction differs from germline at one of its ends, possibly a read error. The chain joins TRBV5-1 to TRBJ2-5; D is possibly TRBD1 (5 bases). Per the germline V gene, CDR1 is SGHRS and CDR2 is YFSETQ. This CDR3 spans 15 amino acids. The CDR3 loop reads CASSAGLGPQEAQYF. CDR3 nucleotide sequence: TGCGCCAGCAGCGCTGGATTGGGGCCCCAAGAGGCCCAGTACTTC.

The CDR3 nucleotides read TGTGCCAGCAGCTTAGAGGTCAGGGATTACGAGCAGTACTTC. It specifies CASSLEVRDYEQYF. This chain joins TRBV7-8 and TRBJ2-4; possible D gene TRBD1, 5 bases. The DNA end lines up better with TRBJ2-7; the J call may be wrong. The germline V gene has CDR1 SGHVS and CDR2 FQNEAQ. CDR3 length: 14 amino acids.

Regarding this clonotype: One end of the junction does not line up with germline, which may come from a read error. The gene calls are TRBV2 and TRBJ2-1; 8 bases are shared with TRBD1. From germline, CDR1 is SNHLY and CDR2 FYNNEI. This CDR3 has 15 amino acids. In nucleotides, the CDR3 is TGTGCCAGCAGGGTTGGACAGGGCTCCTGCAATGAGCAGTTCTTC. It yields the protein CASRVGQGSCNEQFF.

V is TRBV2 and J is TRBJ2-3, with D uncertain. The CDR3 contains 13 residues. Trimming took off 4 bases at V and 2 bases at J, with 7 bases between the two ends. Per germline, CDR1 SNHLY and CDR2 FYNNEI. The CDR3 sequence is CASSGHITDTQYF. The CDR3 DNA sequence: TGTGCCAGCAGTGGTCACATCACAGATACGCAGTATTTT.

To note about this clonotype: One junction end does not reproduce the germline sequence, and a read error may be involved. The chain links TRBV5-5 to TRBJ2-7; tentatively, D is TRBD2 (6 bases). The last part of the DNA fits TRBJ2-4 better; the J call may be wrong. Germline lookup yields CDR1 SGHKS and CDR2 YYEKEE (reference sequence). The CDR3 consists of 14 residues. The CDR3 DNA reads TGTGCCTGCAGCTTGGAGGGAGCGGTAGACATTCAGTACTTC. It specifies CACSLEGAVDIQYF.

The V call is TRBV5-1, the J call TRBJ2-1; no clear D gene. The CDR3 has 14 amino acids. Germline assignment: CDR1 SGHRS and CDR2 YFSETQ. V lost 5 bases to trimming and J lost 4 bases, with 13 bases between them. CDR3 in amino acids: CASRLSETYNEQFF. The CDR3 DNA sequence: TGCGCCAGCAGACTGAGCGAGACGTACAATGAGCAGTTCTTC.

The table lists this clonotype with a few counts. The chain recombines TRBV12-3 or TRBV12-4 with TRBJ2-4; no reliable D call. V dropped 6 bases and J dropped 0 bases, with 9 bases sitting between them. The CDR3 is made up of 14 amino acids. The CDR3 is CASRGNSAKNIQYF. The CDR3 nucleotides read TGTGCCAGCAGGGGAAATTCAGCCAAAAACATTCAGTACTTC.

The genes are TRBV29-1 and TRBJ2-1; 10 positions match TRBD1. Looked up from germline, CDR1 is SQVTM and CDR2 is ANQGSEA. CDR3 length: 13 residues. The V segment lost 6 bases and the J segment 6 bases; nucleotides outside the gene matches: 5. CDR3 DNA: TGCAGCGTCGCCGGGACAGGGGTCAATGAGCAGTTCTTC. This sequence encodes CSVAGTGVNEQFF.

This rearrangement joins TRBV5-1 to TRBJ1-2; D is undetermined. Germline CDR1 is SGHRS and CDR2 is YFSETQ. The CDR3 sequence is 14 residues long. The V end was cut by 8 bases, the J end by 8 bases, with 22 bases between. The CDR3 nucleotides read TGCGCCAGTACTCGTGGCGGGCCCGGGGAGGGCTACACCTTC. Its translation: CASTRGGPGEGYTF. Complete variable domain (other parts from reference TRBV5-1 and TRBJ1-2): KAGVTQTPRYLIKTRGQQVTLSCSPISGHRSVSWYQQTPGQGLQFLFEYFSETQRNKGNFPGRFSGRQFSNSRSEMNVSTLELGDSALYLCASTRGGPGEGYTFGSGTRLTVV.

Points on this clonotype: At one of its ends the junction is not consistent with the germline gene, which may arise from a read error. The rearrangement joins TRBV7-2 to TRBJ1-2; D not certain. Germline loops: CDR1 SGHTA, CDR2 FQGNSA. There are 12 residues in the CDR3. The CDR3: CASSFSDYDYTF. The CDR3 DNA follows: TGTGCCAGCAGCTTTTCAGACTATGACTACACCTTC.